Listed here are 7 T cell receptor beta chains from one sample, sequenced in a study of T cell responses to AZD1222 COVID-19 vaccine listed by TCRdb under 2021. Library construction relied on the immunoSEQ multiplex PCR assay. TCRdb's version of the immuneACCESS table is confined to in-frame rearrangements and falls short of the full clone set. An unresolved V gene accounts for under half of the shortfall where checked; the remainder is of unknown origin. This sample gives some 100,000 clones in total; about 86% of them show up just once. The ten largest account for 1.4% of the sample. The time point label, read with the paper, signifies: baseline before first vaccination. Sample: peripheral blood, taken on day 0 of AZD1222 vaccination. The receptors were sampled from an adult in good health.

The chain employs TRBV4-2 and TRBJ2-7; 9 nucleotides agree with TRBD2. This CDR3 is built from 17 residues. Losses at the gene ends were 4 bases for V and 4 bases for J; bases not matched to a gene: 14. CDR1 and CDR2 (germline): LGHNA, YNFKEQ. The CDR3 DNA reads TGTGCCAGCAGCCCACCCGGGCCGCGGGAGGGCCGATACGAGCAGTACTTC. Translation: CASSPPGPREGRYEQYF.

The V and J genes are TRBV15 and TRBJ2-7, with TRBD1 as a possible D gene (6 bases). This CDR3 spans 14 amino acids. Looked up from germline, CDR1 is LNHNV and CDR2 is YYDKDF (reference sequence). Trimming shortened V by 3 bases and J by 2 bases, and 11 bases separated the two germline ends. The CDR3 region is CATSSFGTPYEQYF. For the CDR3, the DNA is TGTGCCACCAGCAGTTTTGGGACACCCTACGAGCAGTACTTC.

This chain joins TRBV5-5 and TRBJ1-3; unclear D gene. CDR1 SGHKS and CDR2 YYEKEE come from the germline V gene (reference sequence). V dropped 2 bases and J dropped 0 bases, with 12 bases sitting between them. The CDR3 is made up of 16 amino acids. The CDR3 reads CASSLHSGSSGNTIYF. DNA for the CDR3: TGTGCCAGCAGCTTACACAGTGGGAGCTCTGGAAACACCATATATTTT.

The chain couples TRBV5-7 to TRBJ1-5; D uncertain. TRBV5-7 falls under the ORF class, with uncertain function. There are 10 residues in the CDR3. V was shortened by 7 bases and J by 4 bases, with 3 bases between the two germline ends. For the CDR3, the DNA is TGTGCCAGCGAGAATCAGCCCCAGCATTTT. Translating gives CASENQPQHF.

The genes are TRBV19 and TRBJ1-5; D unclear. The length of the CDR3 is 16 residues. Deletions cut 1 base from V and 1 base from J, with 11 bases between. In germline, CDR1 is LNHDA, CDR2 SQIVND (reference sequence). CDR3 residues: CASSIGATYSNQPQHF. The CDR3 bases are TGTGCCAGTAGTATAGGGGCAACGTACAGCAATCAGCCCCAGCATTTT.

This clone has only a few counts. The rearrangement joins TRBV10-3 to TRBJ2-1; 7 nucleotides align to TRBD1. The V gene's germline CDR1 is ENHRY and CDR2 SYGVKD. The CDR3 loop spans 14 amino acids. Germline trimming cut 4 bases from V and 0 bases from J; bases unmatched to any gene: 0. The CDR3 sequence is CAISAGGSYNEQFF. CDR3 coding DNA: TGTGCCATCAGTGCAGGGGGCTCCTACAATGAGCAGTTCTTC.

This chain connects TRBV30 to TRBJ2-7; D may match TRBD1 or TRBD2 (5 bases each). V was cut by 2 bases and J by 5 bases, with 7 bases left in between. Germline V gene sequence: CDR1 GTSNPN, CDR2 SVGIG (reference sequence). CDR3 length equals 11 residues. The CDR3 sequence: CAWSRGDEQYF. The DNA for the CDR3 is TGTGCCTGGAGTAGAGGGGACGAGCAGTACTTC.